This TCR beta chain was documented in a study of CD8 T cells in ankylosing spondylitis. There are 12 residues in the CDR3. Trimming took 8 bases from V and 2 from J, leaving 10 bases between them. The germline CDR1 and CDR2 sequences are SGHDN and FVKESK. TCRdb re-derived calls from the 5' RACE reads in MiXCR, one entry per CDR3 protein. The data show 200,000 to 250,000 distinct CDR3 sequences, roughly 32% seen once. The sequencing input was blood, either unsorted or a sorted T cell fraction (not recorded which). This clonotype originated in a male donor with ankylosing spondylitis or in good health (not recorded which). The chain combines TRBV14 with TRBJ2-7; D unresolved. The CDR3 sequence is CASSDWAYEQYF. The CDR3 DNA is TGTGCCAGCTCTGACTGGGCCTACGAGCAGTACTTC. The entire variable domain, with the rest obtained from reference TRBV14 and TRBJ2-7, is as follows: EAGVTQFPSHSVIEKGQTVTLRCDPISGHDNLYWYRRVMGKEIKFLLHFVKESKQDESGMPNNRFLAERTGGTYSTLKVQPAELEDSGVYFCASSDWAYEQYFGPGTRLTVT.